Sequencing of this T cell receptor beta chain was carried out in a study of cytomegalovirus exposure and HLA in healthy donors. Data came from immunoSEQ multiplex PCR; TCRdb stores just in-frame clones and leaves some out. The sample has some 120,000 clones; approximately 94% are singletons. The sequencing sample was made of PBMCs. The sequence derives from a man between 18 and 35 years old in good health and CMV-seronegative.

The DNA for the CDR3 is TGTGCCAGCACCTCTGACGCGCCAAAACGAGGCTACGAGCAGTACTTC. This translates into CASTSDAPKRGYEQYF. This chain connects TRBV5-4 to TRBJ2-7; D is ambiguous. CDR3 size: 16 residues. Looked up from germline, CDR1 is SGHNT and CDR2 is YYREEE (reference sequence). V dropped 6 bases and J dropped 3 bases, with 22 bases sitting between them.